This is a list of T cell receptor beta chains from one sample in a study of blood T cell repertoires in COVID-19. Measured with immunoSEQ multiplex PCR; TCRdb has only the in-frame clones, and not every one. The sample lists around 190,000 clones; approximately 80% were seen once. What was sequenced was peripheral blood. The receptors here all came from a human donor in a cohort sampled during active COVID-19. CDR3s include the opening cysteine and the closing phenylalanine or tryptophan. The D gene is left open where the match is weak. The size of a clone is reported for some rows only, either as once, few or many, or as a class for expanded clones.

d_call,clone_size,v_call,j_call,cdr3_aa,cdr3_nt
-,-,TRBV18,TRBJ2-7,CASSPSRDTSYEQYF,TGTGCCAGCTCACCATCCCGGGACACCTCCTACGAGCAGTACTTC
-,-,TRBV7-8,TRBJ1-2,CASSFGSSGYTF,TGTGCCAGCAGCTTCGGGTCTAGTGGCTACACCTTC
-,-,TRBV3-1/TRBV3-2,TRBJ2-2,CASSQEGATGELFF,TGTGCCAGCAGCCAAGAAGGGGCCACCGGGGAGCTGTTTTTT
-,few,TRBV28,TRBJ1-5,CASSLTLSNQPQHF,TGTGCCAGCAGTTTGACACTCAGCAATCAGCCCCAGCATTTT
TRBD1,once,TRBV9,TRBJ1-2,CASSVDTGAPYGYTF,TGTGCCAGCAGCGTAGATACAGGGGCTCCCTATGGCTACACCTTC
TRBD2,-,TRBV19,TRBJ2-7,CASSAGGTYEQYF,TGTGCCAGTAGTGCGGGGGGAACCTACGAGCAGTACTTC
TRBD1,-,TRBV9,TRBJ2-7,CASSGGTGGYEQYF,TGTGCCAGCAGCGGCGGGACAGGGGGCTACGAGCAGTACTTC
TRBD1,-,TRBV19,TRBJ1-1,CASSIPGQGLSEAFF,TGTGCCAGTAGTATACCGGGACAGGGTTTATCTGAAGCTTTCTTT
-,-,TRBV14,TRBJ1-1,CASSVPMGGDTEAFF,TGTGCCAGCAGCGTACCTATGGGAGGGGACACTGAAGCTTTCTTT
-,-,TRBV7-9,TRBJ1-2,CASSSTGGYTF,TGTGCCAGCAGCTCCACGGGTGGCTACACCTTC
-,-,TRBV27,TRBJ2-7,CASSEGLSHGLQYF,TGTGCCAGCAGTGAAGGACTATCCCACGGGTTGCAGTACTTC
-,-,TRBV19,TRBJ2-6,CASSLDSSGANVLTF,TGTGCCAGTAGTCTCGACAGCTCTGGGGCCAACGTCCTGACTTTC
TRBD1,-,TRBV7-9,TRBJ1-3,CASSTRDRDTGNTIYF,TGTGCCAGCAGCACCCGGGACAGAGATACTGGAAACACCATATATTTT
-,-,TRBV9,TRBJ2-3,CASSVEPYSGTDTQYF,TGTGCCAGCAGCGTAGAACCCTACTCGGGCACAGATACGCAGTATTTT
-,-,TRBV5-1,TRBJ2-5,CASSLGFRGTQYF,TGCGCCAGCAGCTTGGGTTTTCGGGGGACCCAGTACTTC
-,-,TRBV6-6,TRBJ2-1,CASTNGGASDEQFF,TGTGCCAGCACGAACGGGGGAGCCTCGGATGAGCAGTTCTTC
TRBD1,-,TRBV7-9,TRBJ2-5,CASSYAGTGDTQETQYF,TGTGCCAGCAGCTACGCCGGGACAGGGGATACCCAAGAGACCCAGTACTTC
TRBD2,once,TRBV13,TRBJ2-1,CASSWGLSGGLREQFF,TGTGCCAGCAGCTGGGGGCTTAGCGGGGGCCTACGTGAGCAGTTCTTC
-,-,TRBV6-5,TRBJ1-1,CASSPGRGNTEAFF,TGTGCCAGCAGCCCGGGGAGGGGGAACACTGAAGCTTTCTTT
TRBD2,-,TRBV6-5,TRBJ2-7,CASRASGGPREQYF,TGTGCCAGCAGGGCTAGCGGGGGTCCTCGCGAGCAGTACTTC
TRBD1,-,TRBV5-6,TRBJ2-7,CASSYRDRGYEQYF,TGTGCCAGCAGCTACCGGGACAGGGGGTACGAGCAGTACTTC
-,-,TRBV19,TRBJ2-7,CASSTPRDNLRYEQYF,TGTGCCAGTAGTACGCCCCGGGACAACTTGCGGTACGAGCAGTACTTC
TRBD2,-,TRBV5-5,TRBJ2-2,CASSFIGTSGGAAGELFF,TGTGCCAGCAGCTTCATAGGGACTAGCGGGGGGGCCGCCGGGGAGCTGTTTTTT
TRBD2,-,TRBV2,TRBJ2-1,CASSDVSGDYNEQFF,TGTGCCAGCAGTGACGTTAGCGGGGACTACAATGAGCAGTTCTTC
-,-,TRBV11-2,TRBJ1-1,CASSFEGGTEAFF,TGTGCCAGCAGCTTCGAGGGGGGGACTGAAGCTTTCTTT
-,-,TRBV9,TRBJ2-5,CASSVGRPQETQYF,TGTGCCAGCAGCGTGGGGCGGCCCCAAGAGACCCAGTACTTC
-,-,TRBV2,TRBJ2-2,CASSDRSANTGELFF,TGTGCCAGCAGTGATCGGAGCGCGAACACCGGGGAGCTGTTTTTT
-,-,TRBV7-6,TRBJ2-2,CASSLVGAHDTGELFF,TGTGCCAGCAGCTTAGTGGGGGCGCATGACACCGGGGAGCTGTTTTTT
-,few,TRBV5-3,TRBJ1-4,CARIPQGTNEKLFF,TGTGCCAGAATCCCCCAGGGGACTAATGAAAAACTGTTTTTT
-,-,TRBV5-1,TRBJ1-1,CASSLGAGGGTEAFF,TGCGCCAGCAGCTTGGGGGCGGGGGGCGGCACTGAAGCTTTCTTT
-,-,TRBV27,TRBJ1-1,CASSIGQNTEAFF,TGTGCCAGCAGTATTGGACAGAACACTGAAGCTTTCTTT
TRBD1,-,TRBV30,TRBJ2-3,CAWSRGGAPPNTQYF,TGTGCCTGGAGCCGAGGGGGCGCCCCGCCAAATACGCAGTATTTT
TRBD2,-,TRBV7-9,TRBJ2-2,CASSPRRGENTGELFF,TGTGCCAGCAGCCCTCGGCGGGGGGAGAACACCGGGGAGCTGTTTTTT
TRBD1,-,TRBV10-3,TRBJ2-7,CAISGDRQSYEQYF,TGTGCCATCAGTGGGGACAGACAGTCCTACGAGCAGTACTTC
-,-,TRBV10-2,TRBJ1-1,CASSDMGLNTEAFF,TGCGCCAGCAGTGATATGGGCCTGAACACTGAAGCTTTCTTT
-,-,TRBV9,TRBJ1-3,CASSVGDRSSGNTIYF,TGTGCCAGCAGCGTAGGAGATCGTTCCTCTGGAAACACCATATATTTT
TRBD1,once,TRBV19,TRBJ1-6,CASSPDRRTVSPLHF,TGTGCCAGTAGCCCGGACAGGCGGACGGTTTCACCCCTCCACTTT
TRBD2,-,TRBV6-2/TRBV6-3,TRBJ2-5,CASSSTSGGRETQYF,TGTGCCAGCAGTTCGACTAGCGGGGGACGAGAGACCCAGTACTTC
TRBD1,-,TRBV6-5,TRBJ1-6,CASRGQAAYNSPLHF,TGTGCCAGCAGGGGACAGGCGGCCTATAATTCACCCCTCCACTTT
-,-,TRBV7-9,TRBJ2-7,CASSLEDRYEQYF,TGTGCCAGCAGCTTAGAGGACAGATACGAGCAGTACTTC
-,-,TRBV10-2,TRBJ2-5,CASINGGAQYF,TGCGCCAGCATCAACGGCGGGGCCCAGTACTTC
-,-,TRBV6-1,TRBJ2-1,CASSDEAYNEQFF,TGTGCCAGCAGTGACGAGGCCTACAATGAGCAGTTCTTC
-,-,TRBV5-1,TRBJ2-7,CASSLRTEPYEQYF,TGCGCCAGCAGCCTGCGAACAGAACCCTACGAGCAGTACTTC
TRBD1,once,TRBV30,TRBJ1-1,CAWRTGRDTEAFF,TGTGCCTGGAGGACAGGGCGGGACACTGAAGCTTTCTTT
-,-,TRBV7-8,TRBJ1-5,CASSLLRVPLGNQPQHF,TGTGCCAGCAGCTTACTCCGGGTCCCGTTGGGCAATCAGCCCCAGCATTTT
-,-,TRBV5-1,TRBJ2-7,CASSRTPTRQPDYEQYF,TGCGCCAGCAGCCGAACCCCGACACGACAACCGGACTACGAGCAGTACTTC
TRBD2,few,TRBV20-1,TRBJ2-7,CSASSGGYEQYF,TGCAGTGCTAGTAGCGGGGGCTACGAGCAGTACTTC
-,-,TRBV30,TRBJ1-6,CAWSVRTENSPLHF,TGTGCCTGGAGTGTTAGGACAGAGAATTCACCCCTCCACTTT
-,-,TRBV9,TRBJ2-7,CASSVAHGYEQYF,TGTGCCAGCAGCGTAGCTCACGGCTACGAGCAGTACTTC
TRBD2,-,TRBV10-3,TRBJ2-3,CATTRGVEDTQYF,TGTGCCACCACTCGGGGGGTGGAAGATACGCAGTATTTT
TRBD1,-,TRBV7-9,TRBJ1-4,CASSRLAGGGEKLFF,TGTGCCAGCAGCCGCCTCGCAGGGGGAGGTGAAAAACTGTTTTTT
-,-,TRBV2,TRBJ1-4,CASSEVLQGEKLFF,TGTGCCAGCAGTGAGGTCCTACAGGGCGAAAAACTGTTTTTT
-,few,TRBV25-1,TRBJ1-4,CASRAREKLFF,TGTGCCAGCAGGGCCCGTGAAAAACTGTTTTTT